This T cell receptor (beta chain) stems from a study of T cells in localized non-small cell lung cancer. Study-level results: Compared with tumor, uninvolved adjacent lung displayed greater T cell clonality, ranking highest overall. Longer overall survival was associated with a higher density of T cells in the blood. For the top 100 tumor clones, a median about 60 also appeared in adjacent lung.

Clones were sequenced by immunoSEQ multiplex PCR, and TCRdb holds only the in-frame ones, with some missing. Of about 24,000 clones in the sample, 90% were seen once. CDR1 is MNHEY and CDR2 is SVGAGI in the germline V gene. V shed 5 bases and J shed 7 bases, with 12 bases lying between them. The CDR3 length is 13 residues. A note on this clone: The target antigen is unknown.

This TCR was recovered from a woman aged 35-75 years with stage I lung adenocarcinoma. The source material was peripheral blood, sampled before any cancer treatment. The chain couples TRBV6-5 to TRBJ2-1; perhaps TRBD1 as D (5 bases). DNA for the CDR3: TGTGCCAGCAGTACCCAGGGTGGGAATGAGCAGTTCTTC. Its protein is CASSTQGGNEQFF.